The 28 T cell receptor beta chains below were found in one sample sequenced in a study of CD4 T cells in relation to SARS-CoV-2 and coronaviruses. These TCRs are of unknown antigen specificity. Some clones are missing from TCRdb's copy, which holds only in-frame ones; the method was immunoSEQ multiplex PCR. The sample lists about 20,000 clones, 74% occurring once. The unexposed donors gave CD4+ T cells in about 2010-2019, prior to COVID-19. After approximately ten days of culture, CD4+ T cells were isolated. The sequenced sample was CD4+ T cells from PBMCs, cultured in vitro. Receptors were obtained from a human donor in good health.

The chain has TRBV6-5 and TRBJ1-6; unclear D gene. Germline V lookup: CDR1 MNHEY, CDR2 SVGAGI. Trimming took off 6 bases at V and 1 base at J, with 4 bases between the two ends. CDR3 length: 13 residues. The CDR3 nucleotides read TGTGCCAGCAGAGTATCCTATAATTCACCCCTCCACTTT. Residues: CASRVSYNSPLHF.

The rearrangement joins TRBV5-4 to TRBJ1-2; D might be TRBD1 (6 bases). The CDR3 totals 17 residues. Germline assignment: CDR1 SGHNT and CDR2 YYREEE (reference sequence). V lost 4 bases to trimming and J lost 3 bases, with 22 bases between them. The CDR3 region has the DNA TGTGCCAGCAGCCGACCCGTTTACAGGGAACCAGACTATGGCTACACCTTC. It translates to CASSRPVYREPDYGYTF.

This clone was found once. The genes are TRBV3-1 (or the pseudogene TRBV3-2) and TRBJ1-2; the D gene is possibly TRBD1 (6 bases). Germline V gene sequence: CDR1 LGHDT, CDR2 YNNKEL (reference sequence). The V gene lost 8 bases and the J gene lost 4 bases, with 17 bases spanning the gap. The CDR3 is made up of 14 amino acids. CDR3 nucleotides: TGTGCCAGCCAAAGGGCCAGAGGGGGCTATGGCTACACCTTC. Translation: CASQRARGGYGYTF.

The CDR3 here is CATMSSGGANEQFF. The CDR3 DNA reads TGTGCCACCATGTCCAGCGGGGGGGCCAATGAGCAGTTCTTC. The chain joins TRBV24-1 to TRBJ2-1, with 10 nucleotides matching TRBD2. Trimming removed 8 bases from V and 6 bases from J; junction bases left unmatched: 6. Germline lookup yields CDR1 KGHDR and CDR2 SFDVKD. The length of the CDR3 is 14 residues.

This clone appeared a few times. V gene TRBV19 combines with J gene TRBJ2-7; 9 bases fit TRBD1. This CDR3 comprises 17 residues. V dropped 5 bases and J dropped 0; count of bases not matched to a gene: 11. Germline-derived CDR1 and CDR2 are LNHDA and SQIVND (reference sequence). In DNA form, the CDR3 reads TGTGCCAGTAGTGGACGGTATCCGGGACAGGGCTCCTACGAGCAGTACTTC. Amino acids: CASSGRYPGQGSYEQYF.

This sequence joins TRBV6-5 and TRBJ2-5, with 14 nucleotides matching TRBD2. The V and J ends lost 6 bases and 5 bases, in that order; junction bases with no gene match: 5. There are 15 residues in the CDR3. CDR1 is MNHEY and CDR2 is SVGAGI in the germline V gene. The CDR3 region has the DNA TGTGCCAGCAGAAGGGGGACTAGCGGGGGTGAGACCCAGTACTTC. The encoded protein is CASRRGTSGGETQYF.

The genes are TRBV6-5 and TRBJ2-7, with 7 bases that match TRBD2. CDR1 is MNHEY, CDR2 SVGAGI, per germline. The CDR3 runs 13 residues. The ends lost 6 bases at V and 5 bases at J; junction bases unmatched: 7. CDR3 residues: CASRNSGFDEQYF. CDR3 nucleotides: TGTGCCAGCAGGAATAGCGGGTTTGACGAGCAGTACTTC.

V and J are TRBV9 and TRBJ1-2; TRBD1 might be the D (6 bases). V was pared by 3 bases and J by 3 bases, with 9 bases between. The CDR3 loop spans 13 amino acids. The germline V gene encodes CDR1 SGDLS and CDR2 YYNGEE. CDR3 loop: CASSGRQDYGYTF. The CDR3 bases are TGTGCCAGCAGCGGGAGACAGGACTATGGCTACACCTTC.

The chain is built from TRBV18 and TRBJ2-7; TRBD2 matches 8 bases. V gave up 6 bases and J gave up 0 bases; unmatched junction bases: 1. The CDR3 totals 13 residues. Germline CDR1 reads KGHSH; CDR2 reads LQKENI. CDR3 in amino acids: CASSGTSSYEQYF. The DNA of the CDR3 is TGTGCCAGCTCCGGGACTAGCTCCTACGAGCAGTACTTC.

The chain uses TRBV2 and TRBJ2-1; 14 bases map to TRBD2. The CDR3 loop spans 13 amino acids. CDR1 is SNHLY, CDR2 FYNNEI, per germline. V shed 7 bases, J shed 10 bases, and the junction held 3 bases outside the gene matches. The CDR3 loop reads CASMGLAGVEQFF. CDR3 nucleotide sequence: TGTGCCAGCATGGGACTAGCGGGGGTGGAGCAGTTCTTC.

J is TRBJ1-6 and V is TRBV28, with D possibly TRBD1 on 6 matching bases. This CDR3 is built from 15 residues. Per the germline V gene, CDR1 is MDHEN and CDR2 is SYDVKM. V shed 3 bases and J shed 9 bases, with 15 bases lying between them. CDR3 loop: CASSFRDTKRSPLHF. The CDR3 bases are TGTGCCAGCAGTTTCCGGGACACGAAGCGTTCACCCCTCCACTTT.

This chain uses TRBV14 with TRBJ2-5, with 7 bases lining up with TRBD2. V shed 3 bases, J shed 5 bases, and the junction held 12 bases outside the gene matches. The CDR3 has 16 residues. Germline CDR1 SGHDN, CDR2 FVKESK. CDR3 sequence reads: CASSHPLGGIRETQYF. CDR3 DNA sequence: TGTGCCAGCAGCCACCCCCTGGGGGGGATCCGGGAGACCCAGTACTTC.

V and J are TRBV6-5 and TRBJ1-5, with 7 nucleotides matching TRBD1. Trimming at V came to 5 bases and at J to 6 bases, leaving 7 bases not matched to a gene. The germline V gene encodes CDR1 MNHEY and CDR2 SVGAGI. This CDR3 has 14 amino acids. The CDR3 bases are TGTGCCAGCAGTCGACAGGGCGGGACTCAGCCCCAGCATTTT. It yields the protein CASSRQGGTQPQHF.

The chain has TRBV9 and TRBJ2-6, with TRBD1 identical over 7 bases. Germline CDR1 is SGDLS and CDR2 is YYNGEE. V trimming: 0 bases; J trimming: 15 bases; junction bases outside the gene matches: 3. The CDR3 has 12 amino acids. DNA of the CDR3: TGTGCCAGCAGCGTAGGACAGGGTCCCCTGACTTTC. Translation gives CASSVGQGPLTF.

A few counts support this clone. The CDR3 reads CASSLVTSGKAGELFF. The DNA for the CDR3 is TGCGCCAGCAGCTTGGTGACTAGCGGGAAGGCCGGGGAGCTGTTTTTT. This sequence joins TRBV5-1 and TRBJ2-2; 11 positions agree with TRBD2. V dropped 0 bases and J dropped 6; count of bases not matched to a gene: 4. The CDR3 runs to 16 residues. Per the germline V gene, CDR1 is SGHRS and CDR2 is YFSETQ.

This sequence joins TRBV9 and TRBJ2-3, with a tentative D call TRBD2 (6 bases). Germline CDR1 reads SGDLS; CDR2 reads YYNGEE. CDR3 length: 16 amino acids. Trimming pared 4 bases from V and 0 bases from J, leaving 15 bases between. Here the CDR3 reads CASSQGLNPSTDTQYF. CDR3 sequence (DNA): TGTGCCAGCAGCCAGGGACTTAATCCTAGCACAGATACGCAGTATTTT.

The chain combines TRBV7-2 with TRBJ2-7; D might be TRBD1 (5 bases). Germline V lookup: CDR1 SGHTA, CDR2 FQGNSA. Trimming cost V 5 bases and J 2 bases, with 10 bases left between them. There are 13 residues in the CDR3. CDR3 DNA: TGTGCCAGCAGCGGCCGACAGACCTACGAGCAGTACTTC. Amino acids: CASSGRQTYEQYF.

The chain joins TRBV4-3 to TRBJ1-6, with 9 bases identical to TRBD1. CDR1 is LGHNA and CDR2 is YSLEER in the germline V gene. The CDR3 sequence is 16 residues long. V dropped 3 bases and J dropped 4; count of bases not matched to a gene: 4. The CDR3, as DNA: TGCGCCAGCAGCCAGAACAGGGGGCGTTATAATTCACCCCTCCACTTT. This codes for CASSQNRGRYNSPLHF.

The chain combines TRBV10-3 with TRBJ2-1, with TRBD1 matching over 12 bases. The CDR3 covers 17 residues. After removal of 2 bases from V and 7 bases from J, the junction contained 9 bases not matched to a gene. Germline CDR1 and CDR2: ENHRY and SYGVKD. CDR3 protein: CAISESLPGQGANEQFF. The CDR3 DNA follows: TGTGCCATCAGTGAGAGTTTGCCGGGACAGGGGGCGAATGAGCAGTTCTTC.

About this clone itself: Germline and junction disagree at one end, which may indicate a read error. The rearrangement joins TRBV7-2 to TRBJ1-2; no clear D. This CDR3 has 13 residues. Germline CDR1 reads SGHTA; CDR2 reads FQGNSA. CDR3 protein: CASSLAGNYGYTF. CDR3 bases: TGTGCCAGCAGCCTAGCAGGAAACTATGGCTACACCTTC.

The CDR3: CASSLTVRDTQYF. As DNA, the CDR3 is TGTGCCAGCAGCCTGACAGTTAGAGATACGCAGTATTTT. The chain carries TRBV12-3 or TRBV12-4 and TRBJ2-3, with D tentatively TRBD1 (5 bases). The V end lost 6 bases, the J end lost 5 bases, and 12 bases lay between the germline ends. The CDR3 runs 13 residues.

The rearrangement uses TRBV21-1 and TRBJ1-1; the listed D gene, TRBD1, was not tested against the DNA. TRBV21-1 is a recognized pseudogene. The CDR3 sequence is 14 residues long. The CDR3 loop is CASSKQGGDTEAFF. In DNA, the CDR3 is TGTGCCAGCAGCAAACAGGGTGGCGACACTGAAGCTTTCTTT.

CDR3 residues: CASSDRGPNEKLFF. CDR3 bases: TGTGCCAGCAGTGACAGGGGGCCTAATGAAAAACTGTTTTTT. The V gene is TRBV2, the J gene TRBJ1-4, with 8 bases fitting TRBD1. The V gene end was trimmed by 3 bases and the J gene end by 3 bases; junction bases not matched to a gene: 0. CDR3 size: 14 residues. Per the germline V gene, CDR1 is SNHLY and CDR2 is FYNNEI.

The rearrangement links TRBV23-1 to TRBJ2-7, with 8 bases fitting TRBD1. TRBV23-1 is noted as an ORF with a role that remains uncertain. The CDR3 consists of 18 residues. J lost 0 bases, V lost 3 bases, and 13 bases had no gene match. The CDR3: CASSHRDRPYSASYEQYF. DNA of the CDR3: TGCGCCAGCAGTCACCGGGACAGGCCCTATTCCGCCTCCTACGAGCAGTACTTC.

The V call is TRBV30, the J call TRBJ1-2; D gene ambiguous. This CDR3 comprises 12 residues. CDR1 is GTSNPN and CDR2 is SVGIG in the germline V gene (reference sequence). Trimming took off 2 bases at V and 4 bases at J, with 8 bases between the two ends. In DNA, the CDR3 is TGTGCCTGGAGTCGGCAGGTCTATGGCTACACCTTC. Its translation: CAWSRQVYGYTF.

This clone was counted only a few times. The chain couples TRBV7-8 to TRBJ1-5; D gene unclear. Germline V gene sequence: CDR1 SGHVS, CDR2 FQNEAQ. V was cut by 1 base and J by 1 base, with 8 bases left in between. The CDR3 has 15 residues. The CDR3 coding sequence is TGTGCCAGCAGCTTAGGAGGACGGAGCAATCAGCCCCAGCATTTT. It specifies CASSLGGRSNQPQHF.

This chain joins TRBV7-9 and TRBJ2-3; D possibly corresponds to TRBD2 (5 bases). Looked up from germline, CDR1 is SEHNR and CDR2 is FQNEAQ (reference sequence). CDR3 length equals 11 residues. The CDR3 DNA reads as TGTGCGAGCGGCGTTGGAGATACGCAGTATTTT. This codes for CASGVGDTQYF.

The gene calls are TRBV5-1 and TRBJ2-7; 8 nucleotides match TRBD2. CDR3 length: 14 residues. V was clipped by 0 bases and J by 5 bases; unmatched bases: 4. The germline V gene has CDR1 SGHRS and CDR2 YFSETQ. The CDR3 reads CASSLGRGADEQYF. In DNA form, the CDR3 reads TGCGCCAGCAGCTTGGGGCGGGGGGCCGACGAGCAGTACTTC. Using reference TRBV5-1 and TRBJ2-7 for the parts outside the CDR3, the full variable domain is KAGVTQTPRYLIKTRGQQVTLSCSPISGHRSVSWYQQTPGQGLQFLFEYFSETQRNKGNFPGRFSGRQFSNSRSEMNVSTLELGDSALYLCASSLGRGADEQYFGPGTRLTVT.